What follows are 25 T cell receptor beta chains derived from one specimen sequenced in a study of blood T cells in healthy people across ages. Using a J-beta primer mix together with a sample-barcoded 5' primer, a second PCR was run for about 6 to 11 cycles. TCRdb called the 5' RACE reads again in MiXCR, with one record for every CDR3 protein. The sample includes approximately 1.5 million distinct CDR3 sequences, 34% of them seen just once. Sequencing input: blood. The receptors here all came from a woman younger than 45 in good health.

V gene TRBV3-1 combines with J gene TRBJ2-3; D is uncertain. CDR1 is LGHDT and CDR2 is YNNKEL in the germline V gene (reference sequence). There are 14 residues in the CDR3. The germline V and J ends were trimmed by 1 base and 4 bases, with 9 bases remaining between them. CDR3 loop: CASSQGAAADTQYF. Here the CDR3 DNA reads TGTGCCAGCAGCCAAGGTGCGGCGGCAGATACGCAGTATTTT.

At least ten counts were recorded for this clonotype. The gene calls are TRBV7-2 and TRBJ2-5, with D perhaps matching TRBD1 or TRBD2 (5 bases each). From germline, CDR1 is SGHTA and CDR2 FQGNSA. This CDR3 is 16 amino acids long. The ends were cut back, 2 bases at V and 1 base at J, with 14 bases in the middle. This chain's CDR3 is CASSLWGTTIQETQYF. The DNA of the CDR3 is TGTGCCAGCAGCTTATGGGGGACCACCATCCAAGAGACCCAGTACTTC.

The genes are TRBV18 and TRBJ2-1; TRBD2 matches 8 bases. The germline V gene has CDR1 KGHSH and CDR2 LQKENI. The CDR3 consists of 15 residues. With V trimmed by 6 bases and J by 5 bases, 9 bases remained unmatched. This CDR3 reads CASSTLSGGDNEQFF. Here the CDR3 DNA reads TGTGCCAGCTCGACACTGTCGGGGGGGGACAATGAGCAGTTCTTC.

This clonotype appeared a few times. This sequence joins TRBV6-6 and TRBJ2-2; the D gene is possibly TRBD2 (5 bases). CDR1 is MNHNY, CDR2 SVGAGI, per germline (reference sequence). Trimming pared 11 bases from V and 5 bases from J, leaving 12 bases between. This CDR3 has 12 amino acids. CDR3 sequence reads: CAGKGSTGELFF. The CDR3 bases are TGTGCCGGCAAAGGGAGTACCGGGGAGCTGTTTTTT.

Turning to this clonotype: At one boundary the junction diverges from the germline segment, which might be a read error. The J gene is TRBJ2-1, the V gene TRBV7-6, with 9 bases fitting TRBD2. The CDR3 contains 18 residues. Germline V CDR1 and CDR2: SGHVS, FNYEAQ. DNA for the CDR3: TGTGTCAGCAGCCCGGAGCCCAGCGGGGGGTCCTCCTACAATGAGCAGTTCTTC. Its protein is CVSSPEPSGGSSYNEQFF.

This clonotype was observed a handful of times. The chain couples TRBV20-1 to TRBJ1-6; 10 bases match TRBD1. This CDR3 is 14 amino acids long. The germline V gene has CDR1 DFQATT and CDR2 SNEGSKA (reference sequence). After removal of 3 bases from V and 10 bases from J, the junction contained 6 bases not matched to a gene. CDR3 nucleotides: TGCAGTGCTAGTTCCGGGACAGGGGTCTCACCCCTCCACTTT. It codes for CSASSGTGVSPLHF.

The genes are TRBV20-1 and TRBJ2-3; 8 positions agree with TRBD2. The CDR3 has 14 residues. CDR1 DFQATT and CDR2 SNEGSKA come from the germline V gene (reference sequence). With 3 bases clipped from V and 3 bases from J, the junction kept 5 bases outside the gene matches. The DNA for the CDR3 is TGCAGTGCTAGGGGCCCTAGCGGGACAGATACGCAGTATTTT. Protein product: CSARGPSGTDTQYF.

The chain employs TRBV6-5 and TRBJ2-3; D is perhaps TRBD2 (5 bases). Looked up from germline, CDR1 is MNHEY and CDR2 is SVGAGI. The CDR3 loop spans 22 amino acids. Trimming stripped 0 bases from V and 0 bases from J, with 28 bases between. The CDR3 DNA follows: TGTGCCAGCAGTTACTCATTCTTTCGGCAACCGACTACTTTCGCTAGCACAGATACGCAGTATTTT. Protein sequence: CASSYSFFRQPTTFASTDTQYF.

The chain links TRBV4-2 to TRBJ2-3; possible D gene TRBD1, 6 bases. This CDR3 is 13 amino acids long. Trimming removed 2 bases from V and 14 bases from J, with 17 bases in between. Per the germline V gene, CDR1 is LGHNA and CDR2 is YNFKEQ. CDR3 in amino acids: CASSQTTGPQAYF. The CDR3 coding sequence is TGTGCCAGCAGCCAAACGACAGGCCCCCAGGCGTATTTT.

This clonotype was observed a few times. V gene TRBV7-2 combines with J gene TRBJ2-5, with TRBD2 identical over 11 bases. The CDR3 extends over 17 amino acids. Germline CDR1 is SGHTA and CDR2 is FQGNSA. After removal of 5 bases from V and 2 bases from J, the junction contained 10 bases not matched to a gene. In DNA, the CDR3 is TGTGCCAGCAGCCTAATAGCGGGAGGGCCGGGTCAAGAGACCCAGTACTTC. It translates to CASSLIAGGPGQETQYF.

This clonotype has a count of ten or more. V usage is TRBV7-2 and J usage is TRBJ2-5, with 7 bases fitting TRBD2. The CDR3 covers 13 residues. The J segment lost 2 bases and the V segment lost 5 bases, leaving 2 bases of the junction unmatched. Germline CDR1 reads SGHTA; CDR2 reads FQGNSA. CDR3 residues: CASSPAGQETQYF. For the CDR3, the DNA is TGTGCCAGCAGCCCAGCGGGGCAAGAGACCCAGTACTTC.

This clonotype was recorded a few times. The chain combines TRBV20-1 with TRBJ1-5, with a weak D call TRBD1 (6 bases). V gave up 1 base and J gave up 4 bases, with 14 bases separating them. Per the germline V gene, CDR1 is DFQATT and CDR2 is SNEGSKA (reference sequence). The CDR3 has 15 residues. Written as DNA, the CDR3 is TGCAGTGCTAGAGCGATCGGGACAATTAATCAGCCCCAGCATTTT. It specifies CSARAIGTINQPQHF.

This chain connects TRBV12-3 or TRBV12-4 to TRBJ1-6; 8 nucleotides agree with TRBD1. The CDR3 totals 16 residues. J lost 11 bases, V lost 5 bases, and 14 bases had no gene match. The CDR3 is CASSRSGLDRATPLHF. For the CDR3, the DNA is TGTGCCAGCAGTAGGTCCGGGTTGGACAGGGCGACACCCCTCCACTTT.

The chain has TRBV28 and TRBJ2-6; 10 positions agree with TRBD1. V lost 5 bases and J lost 2; bases outside the gene matches: 12. The germline V gene has CDR1 MDHEN and CDR2 SYDVKM. The CDR3 covers 19 residues. The CDR3 reads CASSPGTGARRAGANVLTF. DNA of the CDR3: TGTGCCAGCAGTCCCGGGACAGGGGCGAGAAGAGCTGGGGCCAACGTCCTGACTTTC.

The chain uses TRBV18 and TRBJ1-1; D unresolved. This CDR3 region has 13 residues. Germline V gives CDR1 KGHSH, CDR2 LQKENI. Trimming took off 3 bases at V and 9 bases at J, with 14 bases between the two ends. The CDR3 is CASSPAREGKAFF. The CDR3 DNA sequence: TGTGCCAGCTCACCCGCCCGGGAAGGGAAAGCTTTCTTT.

A single count supports this clonotype. The junction does not match germline at one end; this may be a read error. The V call is TRBV9, the J call TRBJ2-3; TRBD2 agrees at 7 bases. CDR3 length: 14 amino acids. CDR1 and CDR2 from the germline V gene are SGDLS and YYNGEE. CDR3 bases: TGTGCCGGCAGCGCCGGATGGGGGGGAGATACGCAGTATTTT. Its translation: CAGSAGWGGDTQYF.

V usage is TRBV25-1 and J usage is TRBJ1-4, with D perhaps TRBD1 (5 bases). V was pared by 9 bases and J by 8 bases, with 13 bases between. The CDR3 is 12 residues long. Germline lookup yields CDR1 MGHDK and CDR2 SYGVNS. CDR3 sequence reads: CASQGRREKLFF. CDR3 bases: TGTGCCAGTCAGGGAAGGAGGGAAAAACTGTTTTTT. The entire variable domain, with the rest obtained from reference TRBV25-1 and TRBJ1-4, is as follows: EADIYQTPRYLVIGTGKKITLECSQTMGHDKMYWYQQDPGMELHLIHYSYGVNSTEKGDLSSESTVSRIRTEHFPLTLESARPSHTSQYLCASQGRREKLFFGSGTQLSVL.

The chain is built from TRBV5-1 and TRBJ1-2; TRBD1 might be the D (6 bases). This CDR3 comprises 18 residues. Germline values: CDR1 SGHRS, CDR2 YFSETQ. Trimming stripped 0 bases from V and 4 bases from J, with 22 bases between. CDR3 DNA: TGCGCCAGCAGCTTGGACTCTGACAGGTTCGAACCGGGCTATGGCTACACCTTC. Its translation: CASSLDSDRFEPGYGYTF.

This chain connects TRBV2 to TRBJ2-5, with 13 bases identical to TRBD2. CDR3 length: 14 residues. Trimming removed 7 bases from V and 5 bases from J; junction bases left unmatched: 4. Looked up from germline, CDR1 is SNHLY and CDR2 is FYNNEI. As DNA, the CDR3 is TGTGCCAGCAAGGGACTAGCGGGGTTGGAGACCCAGTACTTC. Amino acid sequence: CASKGLAGLETQYF.

This clonotype came up a few times. The chain has TRBV20-1 and TRBJ2-3; 8 bases fit TRBD2. CDR1 DFQATT and CDR2 SNEGSKA come from the germline V gene (reference sequence). There are 16 residues in the CDR3. V shed 3 bases, J shed 0 bases, and the junction held 8 bases outside the gene matches. The CDR3: CSASSLAAYSTDTQYF. As DNA, the CDR3 is TGCAGTGCTAGTTCACTAGCGGCCTATAGCACAGATACGCAGTATTTT.

The table lists this clonotype with a few counts. The rearrangement uses TRBV4-1 and TRBJ2-3; the D is unclear. Germline CDR1 is MGHRA and CDR2 is YSYEKL. Trimming removed 1 base from V and 1 base from J, with 6 bases in between. This CDR3 is built from 14 residues. The DNA of the CDR3 is TGCGCCAGCAGCCAAGTCAGTGGCACAGATACGCAGTATTTT. This sequence encodes CASSQVSGTDTQYF.

A few counts support this clonotype. V and J are TRBV14 and TRBJ2-7; either TRBD1 or TRBD2 may fit D (5 bases each). This CDR3 comprises 18 residues. Trimming cost V 1 base and J 3 bases, with 22 bases left between them. The V gene's germline CDR1 is SGHDN and CDR2 FVKESK. CDR3 sequence: CASSQAQPGRRGVYEQYF. The CDR3 coding sequence is TGTGCCAGCAGCCAAGCGCAACCGGGCCGCAGAGGGGTCTACGAGCAGTACTTC.

This clonotype was seen only a few times. The rearrangement joins TRBV4-2 to TRBJ2-3, with 9 bases aligning to TRBD2. The junction had 6 bases not matched to a gene; V was cut back by 3 bases and J by 2 bases. This CDR3 spans 16 amino acids. Germline lookup yields CDR1 LGHNA and CDR2 YNFKEQ. CDR3 residues: CASSQALAGNTDTQYF. Written as DNA, the CDR3 is TGTGCCAGCAGCCAGGCCCTAGCGGGAAACACAGATACGCAGTATTTT.

The V call is TRBV6-6, the J call TRBJ2-1; 8 bases line up with TRBD2. CDR3 length: 14 amino acids. The V gene's germline CDR1 is MNHNY and CDR2 SVGAGI (reference sequence). J was trimmed by 7 bases and V by 4 bases; bases with no gene match: 6. The CDR3 sequence: CASSSGGSRNEQFF. The CDR3 nucleotides read TGTGCCAGCAGTTCGGGGGGGAGCAGAAATGAGCAGTTCTTC.

This clonotype was recorded once. The rearrangement uses TRBV20-1 and TRBJ1-2, with TRBD1 matching 9 bases. The CDR3 length is 13 residues. Germline values: CDR1 DFQATT, CDR2 SNEGSKA (reference sequence). V shed 0 bases and J 4 bases; nucleotides not matched to a gene: 0. The CDR3 region has the DNA TGCAGTGCTAGAGAGGACAGGGGCTATGGCTACACCTTC. Amino acids: CSAREDRGYGYTF.